This T cell receptor (beta chain) originates from a study of blood T cell repertoires in COVID-19 (dated by TCRdb to about 2020). About the study as a whole: Samples covering the acute and convalescent phases of COVID-19 were provided by collaborators in the United States, Italy and Spain. The prospective study material was composed of cDNA or gDNA derived from T cells, B-cell-depleted T cells, or PBMCs. The dataset comprised deeply sampled blood TCRbeta repertoires from subjects exposed to, actively infected with, or recovered from COVID-19. The repertoires were made available in a free public database intended to serve as a resource for research on the immune response to SARS-CoV-2. Samples came from the ongoing ImmuneRACE study (first 160 participants) plus 1,254 subjects from 6 global collaborators. Sample metadata almost always included a de-identified subject ID, COVID-19 status, age in years and sex. Where available, HLA class I and class II types were obtained from metadata supplied by the sample provider rather than from assay-based typing.

A word on this clone: Its binding antigen is unknown. The record has no base qualities; no much larger clone is one base away.

The collaborating institutions used their own protocols to collect whole blood in K2EDTA tubes. For TCRbeta analysis, collaborators shipped samples as frozen whole blood, isolated PBMCs, or DNA extracted from either of those sample types. Overall study results and their limits: Clinical and demographic metadata were provided uncurated, with the amount varying by source and participant.

The immunoSEQ Assay, a bias-controlled multiplex PCR, was used to amplify TCRbeta CDR3 regions from genomic DNA. As for how the authors treated the data: The number of nucleated cells in each sample was estimated from the amplification of reference gene primers within the assay. Sequence reads were collapsed and filtered to measure the absolute abundance of every unique TCRbeta CDR3 rearrangement. For each sample, productive Simpson clonality was calculated as the square root of Simpson's diversity index across productive rearrangements. The immuneACCESS repertoire file appears here via TCRdb, limited to in-frame rearrangements. These files lack a portion of the clones; in checked studies, under half of the deficit traces to unresolved V genes, and the cause of the others is not known. The DNA gave D and trimming, while V, J and clone size come from that table. Counted in this sample were tens of thousands of clones; over 75% of them appeared once. Roughly 44% of the sample belongs to the ten largest clones.

V drops 4 bases and J drops 0 bases, leaving 9 bases in between. From the cysteine through the phenylalanine, the CDR3 covers 14 amino acids. Of all the DNA, just the CDR3 is kept, 42 bases in frame from base 1. The germline V gene encodes CDR1 MNHEY and CDR2 SVGEGT. Source material: peripheral blood. The TCR sequence derives from a human donor in a cohort sampled during active COVID-19. The chain employs TRBV6-2 or TRBV6-3 and TRBJ1-1; TRBD1 is a weak D gene call, 6 bases matching. The nucleotides are TGTGCCAGCAGTTGGGCAGGGGTGAACACTGAAGCTTTCTTT. This gives the protein CASSWAGVNTEAFF.